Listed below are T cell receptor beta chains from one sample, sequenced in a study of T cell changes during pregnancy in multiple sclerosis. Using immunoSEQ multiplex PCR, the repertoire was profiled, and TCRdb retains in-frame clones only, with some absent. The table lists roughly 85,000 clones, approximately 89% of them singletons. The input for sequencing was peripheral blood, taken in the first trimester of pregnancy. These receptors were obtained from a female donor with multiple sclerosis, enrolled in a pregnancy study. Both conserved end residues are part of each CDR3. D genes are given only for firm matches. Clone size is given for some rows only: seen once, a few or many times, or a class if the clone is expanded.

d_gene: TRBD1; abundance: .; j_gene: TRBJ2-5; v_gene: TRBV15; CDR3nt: TGTGCCACCAGCAGTGGGGCCAGGGGGAACCAAGAGACCCAGTACTTC; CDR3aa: CATSSGARGNQETQYF
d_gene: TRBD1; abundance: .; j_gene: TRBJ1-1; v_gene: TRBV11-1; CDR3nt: TGTGCCAGCAGCAAATCCGGGACAGGGGGCTCGACTGAAGCTTTCTTT; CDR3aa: CASSKSGTGGSTEAFF
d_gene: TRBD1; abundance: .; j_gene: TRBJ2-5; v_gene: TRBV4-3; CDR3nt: TGCGCCAGCAGCCAACGACTGGGAAAGACAGGGGGCGGGGAGACCCAGTACTTC; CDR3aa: CASSQRLGKTGGGETQYF
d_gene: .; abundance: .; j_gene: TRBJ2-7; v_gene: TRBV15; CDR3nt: TGTGCCACCAGCAGAGATTTCAACTACGAGCAGTACTTC; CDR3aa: CATSRDFNYEQYF
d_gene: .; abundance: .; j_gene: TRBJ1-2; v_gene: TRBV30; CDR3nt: TGTGCCTTATTTGGGGAGAACTGTGGCTACACCTTC; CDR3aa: CALFGENCGYTF
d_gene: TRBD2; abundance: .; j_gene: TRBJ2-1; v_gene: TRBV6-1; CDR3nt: TGTGCCAGCACCATCGGACTAGAGTCCTACAATGAGCAGTTCTTC; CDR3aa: CASTIGLESYNEQFF
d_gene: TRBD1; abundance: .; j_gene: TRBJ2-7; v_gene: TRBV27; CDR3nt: TGTGCCAGCAGTTTAGGGACAGGATACGAGCAGTACTTC; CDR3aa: CASSLGTGYEQYF
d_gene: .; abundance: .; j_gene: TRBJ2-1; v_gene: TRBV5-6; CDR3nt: TGTGCCAGCAGCTTAAACAGGGTCAGGTTCTTC; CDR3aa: CASSLNRVRFF
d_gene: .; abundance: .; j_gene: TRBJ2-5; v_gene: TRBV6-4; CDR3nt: TGTGCCAGCAGAGTGACGGGGAGTCGGGAGACCCAGTACTTC; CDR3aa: CASRVTGSRETQYF
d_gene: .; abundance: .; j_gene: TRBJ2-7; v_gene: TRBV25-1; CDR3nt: TGTGCCAGCAGTGAACGGGGAGAGCAGTACTTC; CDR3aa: CASSERGEQYF
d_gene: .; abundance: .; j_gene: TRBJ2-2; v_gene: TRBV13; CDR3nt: TGTGCCAGCAGCTCCTACGGACAGTTGTACACCGGGGAGCTGTTTTTT; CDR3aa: CASSSYGQLYTGELFF
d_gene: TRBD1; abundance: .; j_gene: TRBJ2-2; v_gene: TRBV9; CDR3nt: TGTGCCAGCAGCAGACAGGGTATAGTTGTGACCGGGGAGCTGTTTTTT; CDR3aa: CASSRQGIVVTGELFF
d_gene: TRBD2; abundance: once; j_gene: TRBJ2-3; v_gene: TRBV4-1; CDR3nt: TGCGCCAGCAGCCAATTCGTCGTAGCGGGGGCCGATACGCAGTATTTT; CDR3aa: CASSQFVVAGADTQYF
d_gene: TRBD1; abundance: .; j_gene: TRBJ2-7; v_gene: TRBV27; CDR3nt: TGTGCCAGCAGTTCTGACAGGGTTTTCCACGAGCAGTACTTC; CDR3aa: CASSSDRVFHEQYF
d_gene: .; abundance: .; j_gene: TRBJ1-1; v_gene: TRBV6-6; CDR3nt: TGTGCCAGCAGTGCCGACACCAACACTGAAGCTTTCTTT; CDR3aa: CASSADTNTEAFF
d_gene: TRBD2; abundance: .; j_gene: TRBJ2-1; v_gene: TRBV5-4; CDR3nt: TGTGCCAGCAGCTCCCTAGCGGGGGGGTGGAATGAGCAGTTCTTC; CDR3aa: CASSSLAGGWNEQFF
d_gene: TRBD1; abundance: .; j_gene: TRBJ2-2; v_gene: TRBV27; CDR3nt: TGTGCCAGCAGTACCCGCCCCGGGACAGTGGAGCTGTTTTTT; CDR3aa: CASSTRPGTVELFF
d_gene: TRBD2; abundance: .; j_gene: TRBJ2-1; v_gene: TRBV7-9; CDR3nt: TGTGCCAGCAGCTACGGACTAGCGGGGGGGCGCTCCTACAATGAGCAGTTCTTC; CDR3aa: CASSYGLAGGRSYNEQFF
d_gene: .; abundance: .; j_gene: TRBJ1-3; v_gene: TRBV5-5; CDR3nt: TGTGCCAGCAGCTCGACAGGCTCTGGAAACACCATATATTTT; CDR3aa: CASSSTGSGNTIYF
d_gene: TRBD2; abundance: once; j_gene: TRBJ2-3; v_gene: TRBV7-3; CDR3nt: TGTGCCAGCAGCGCCTCTAGCGGGAGGGCCCTAGATACGCAGTATTTT; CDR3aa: CASSASSGRALDTQYF
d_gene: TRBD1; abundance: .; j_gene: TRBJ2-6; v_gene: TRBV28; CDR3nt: TGTGCCAGCAAAAACAGGGGAACTGGGGCCAACGTCCTGACTTTC; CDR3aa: CASKNRGTGANVLTF
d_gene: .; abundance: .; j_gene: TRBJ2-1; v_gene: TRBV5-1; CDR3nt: TGCGCCAGCAGCTCAACCACAGGGTTTAGAGACAATGAGCAGTTCTTC; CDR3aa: CASSSTTGFRDNEQFF
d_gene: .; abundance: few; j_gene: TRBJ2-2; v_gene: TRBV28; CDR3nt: TGTGCCAGCACCCTGAACACCGGGGAGCTGTTTTTT; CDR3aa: CASTLNTGELFF
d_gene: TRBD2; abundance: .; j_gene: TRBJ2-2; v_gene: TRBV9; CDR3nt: TGTGCCAGCAGCCGCCAGCAGGGTAGCGGGGGCCGAAACACCGGGGAGCTGTTTTTT; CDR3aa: CASSRQQGSGGRNTGELFF
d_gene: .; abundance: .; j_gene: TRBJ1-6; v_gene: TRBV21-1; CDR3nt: TGTGCCAGCAGTAGGATACAGGTTATAAGTTCACCCCTCCACTTT; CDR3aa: CASSRIQVISSPLHF
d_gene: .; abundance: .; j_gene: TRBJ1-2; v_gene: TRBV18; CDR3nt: TGTGCCAGCTCACCAGGAACAGGAGGCTACACCTTC; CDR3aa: CASSPGTGGYTF
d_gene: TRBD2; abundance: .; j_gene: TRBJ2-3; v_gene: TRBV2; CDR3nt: TGTGCCAGCAGAACGGGGGGTCCCTTCACAGATACGCAGTATTTT; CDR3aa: CASRTGGPFTDTQYF
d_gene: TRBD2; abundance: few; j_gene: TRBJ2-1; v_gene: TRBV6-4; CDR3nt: TGTGCCAGCAGTGACTCGCCTAGCGGGAGTTTTTTTGAGCAGTTCTTC; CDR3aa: CASSDSPSGSFFEQFF
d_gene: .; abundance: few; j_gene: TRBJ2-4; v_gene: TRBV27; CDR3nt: TGTGCCAGCAGTTTCCAGTCCCAGGGGCAGGCCAAAAACATTCAGTACTTC; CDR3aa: CASSFQSQGQAKNIQYF
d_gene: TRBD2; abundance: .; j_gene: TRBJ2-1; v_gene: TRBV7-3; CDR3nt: TGTGCCAGCAGCTTAACTAGCGGGGCATACAATGAGCAGTTCTTC; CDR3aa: CASSLTSGAYNEQFF
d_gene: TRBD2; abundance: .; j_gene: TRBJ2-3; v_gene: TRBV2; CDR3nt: TGTGCCAGCAGTGTTCTAGGGACTAGCGGTGGAGATACGCAGTATTTT; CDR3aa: CASSVLGTSGGDTQYF
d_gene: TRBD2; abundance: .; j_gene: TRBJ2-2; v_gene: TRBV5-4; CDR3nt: TGTGCCAGCAGCTCCACGACTAGCGGGAGCACCGGGGAGCTGTTTTTT; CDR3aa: CASSSTTSGSTGELFF
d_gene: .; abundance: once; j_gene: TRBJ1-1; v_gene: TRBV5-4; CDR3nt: TGTGCCAGCAGCCGGGGGGGCGCGAACACTGAAGCTTTCTTT; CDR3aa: CASSRGGANTEAFF
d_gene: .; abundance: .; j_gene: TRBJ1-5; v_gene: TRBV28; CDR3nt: TGTGCCAGCAGTTTAAATTCCGGGACACGGCAGCCCCAGCATTTT; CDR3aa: CASSLNSGTRQPQHF
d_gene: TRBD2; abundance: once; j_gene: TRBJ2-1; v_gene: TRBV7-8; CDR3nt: TGTGCCAGCAGCTTATCCCGGGGGGGCCCCCATGAGCAGTTCTTC; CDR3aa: CASSLSRGGPHEQFF
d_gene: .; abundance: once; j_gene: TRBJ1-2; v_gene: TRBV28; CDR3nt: TGTGCCAGCAGAACGGGGGGTAGATATGGCTACACCTTC; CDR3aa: CASRTGGRYGYTF
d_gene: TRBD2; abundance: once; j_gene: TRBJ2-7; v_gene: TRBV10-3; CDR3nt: TGTGCCATCAGTTGGACTAGCGGGGGCTACGAGCAGTACTTC; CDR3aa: CAISWTSGGYEQYF
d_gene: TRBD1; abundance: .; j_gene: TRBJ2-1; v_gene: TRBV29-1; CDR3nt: TGCAGCGCGGGGACAGGGGAACACAATGAGCAGTTCTTC; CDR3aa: CSAGTGEHNEQFF
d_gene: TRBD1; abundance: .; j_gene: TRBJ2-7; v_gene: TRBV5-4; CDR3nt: TGTGCCAGCAGCTTGGGGCAGGGGGCTCACTACGAGCAGTACTTC; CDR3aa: CASSLGQGAHYEQYF